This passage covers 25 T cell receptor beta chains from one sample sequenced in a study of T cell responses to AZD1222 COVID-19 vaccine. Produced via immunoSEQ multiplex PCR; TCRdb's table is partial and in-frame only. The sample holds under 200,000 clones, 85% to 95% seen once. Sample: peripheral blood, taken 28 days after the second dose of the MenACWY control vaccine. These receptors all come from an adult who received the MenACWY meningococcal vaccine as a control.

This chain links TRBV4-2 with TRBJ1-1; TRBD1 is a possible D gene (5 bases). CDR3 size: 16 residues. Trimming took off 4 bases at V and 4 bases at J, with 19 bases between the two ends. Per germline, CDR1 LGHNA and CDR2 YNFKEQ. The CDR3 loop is CASSRDLEGSGTEAFF. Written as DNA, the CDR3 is TGTGCCAGCAGCCGAGACTTGGAGGGGTCTGGCACTGAAGCTTTCTTT.

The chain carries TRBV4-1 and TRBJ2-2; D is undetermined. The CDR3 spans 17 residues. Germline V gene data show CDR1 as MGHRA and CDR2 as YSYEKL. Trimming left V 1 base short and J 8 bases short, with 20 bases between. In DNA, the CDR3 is TGCGCCAGCAGCCAAGTTGACCTGATAGTTTACTCGGGGGAGCTGTTTTTT. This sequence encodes CASSQVDLIVYSGELFF.

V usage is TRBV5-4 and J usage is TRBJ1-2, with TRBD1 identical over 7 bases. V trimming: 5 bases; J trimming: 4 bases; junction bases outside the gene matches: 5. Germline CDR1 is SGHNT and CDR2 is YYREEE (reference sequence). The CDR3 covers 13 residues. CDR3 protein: CASSPYRGYGYTF. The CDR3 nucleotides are TGTGCCAGCAGTCCTTACAGGGGCTATGGCTACACCTTC.

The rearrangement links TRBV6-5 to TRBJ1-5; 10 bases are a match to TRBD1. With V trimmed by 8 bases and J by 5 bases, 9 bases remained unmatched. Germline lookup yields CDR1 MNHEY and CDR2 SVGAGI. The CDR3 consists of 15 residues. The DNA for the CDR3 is TGTGCCAGCCTCGGGGCGGGACAGGGGTATCAGCCCCAGCATTTT. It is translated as CASLGAGQGYQPQHF.

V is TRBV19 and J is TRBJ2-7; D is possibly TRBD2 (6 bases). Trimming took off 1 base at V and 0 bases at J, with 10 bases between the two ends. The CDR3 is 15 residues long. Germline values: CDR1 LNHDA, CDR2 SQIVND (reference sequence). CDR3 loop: CASSIGRGSSYEQYF. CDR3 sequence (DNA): TGTGCCAGTAGTATAGGTCGGGGGAGCTCCTACGAGCAGTACTTC.

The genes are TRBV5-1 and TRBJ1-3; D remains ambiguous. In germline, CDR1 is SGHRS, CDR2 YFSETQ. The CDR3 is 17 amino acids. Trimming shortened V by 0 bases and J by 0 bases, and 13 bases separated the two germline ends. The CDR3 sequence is CASSLDPGVSSGNTIYF. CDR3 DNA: TGCGCCAGCAGCTTGGATCCGGGCGTGAGCTCTGGAAACACCATATATTTT.

The CDR3 protein is CASSLRALGVGRNYGYTF. DNA of the CDR3: TGTGCCAGCAGTTTACGCGCCCTCGGGGTAGGGCGGAACTATGGCTACACCTTC. The chain links TRBV27 to TRBJ1-2; D gene ambiguous. Between the trimmed V and J ends, which lost 2 bases and 2 bases, there was a span of 21 bases. The germline gives CDR1 MNHEY, CDR2 SMNVEV (reference sequence). The CDR3 contains 18 residues.

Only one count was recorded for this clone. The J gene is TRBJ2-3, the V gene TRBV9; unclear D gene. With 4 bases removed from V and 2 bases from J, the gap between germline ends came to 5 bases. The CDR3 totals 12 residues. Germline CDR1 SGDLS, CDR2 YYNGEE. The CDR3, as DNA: TGTGCCAGCAGCCAACTCACAGATACGCAGTATTTT. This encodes CASSQLTDTQYF. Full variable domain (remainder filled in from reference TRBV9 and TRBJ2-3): DSGVTQTPKHLITATGQRVTLRCSPRSGDLSVYWYQQSLDQGLQFLIQYYNGEERAKGNILERFSAQQFPDLHSELNLSSLELGDSALYFCASSQLTDTQYFGPGTRLTVL.

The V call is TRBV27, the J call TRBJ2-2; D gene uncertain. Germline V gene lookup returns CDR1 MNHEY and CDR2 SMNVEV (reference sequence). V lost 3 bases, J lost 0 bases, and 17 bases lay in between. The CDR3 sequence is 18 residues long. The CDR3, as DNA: TGTGCCAGCAGTTTTACGAGAATCAGGCAAACGAACACCGGGGAGCTGTTTTTT. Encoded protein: CASSFTRIRQTNTGELFF.

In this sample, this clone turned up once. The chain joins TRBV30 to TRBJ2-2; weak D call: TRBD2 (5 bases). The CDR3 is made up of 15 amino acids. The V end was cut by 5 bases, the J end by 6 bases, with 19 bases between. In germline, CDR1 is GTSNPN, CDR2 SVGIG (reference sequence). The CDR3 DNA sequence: TGTGCCTGGCCTCCCCGCCGGGATCAGGCCGGGGAGCTGTTTTTT. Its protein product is CAWPPRRDQAGELFF.

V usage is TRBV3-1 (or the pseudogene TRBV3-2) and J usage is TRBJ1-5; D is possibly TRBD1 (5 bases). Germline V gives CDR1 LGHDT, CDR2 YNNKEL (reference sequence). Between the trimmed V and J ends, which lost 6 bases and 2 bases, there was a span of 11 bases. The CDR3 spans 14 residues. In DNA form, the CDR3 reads TGTGCCAGCAGTCGGAGGGGTGGCAATCAGCCCCAGCATTTT. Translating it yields CASSRRGGNQPQHF.

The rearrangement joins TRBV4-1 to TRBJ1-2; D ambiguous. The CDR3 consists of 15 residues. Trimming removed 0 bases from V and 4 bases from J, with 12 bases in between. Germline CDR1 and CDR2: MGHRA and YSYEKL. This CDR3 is CASSQEEGRTYGYTF. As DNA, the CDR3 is TGCGCCAGCAGCCAAGAAGAAGGCAGAACCTATGGCTACACCTTC.

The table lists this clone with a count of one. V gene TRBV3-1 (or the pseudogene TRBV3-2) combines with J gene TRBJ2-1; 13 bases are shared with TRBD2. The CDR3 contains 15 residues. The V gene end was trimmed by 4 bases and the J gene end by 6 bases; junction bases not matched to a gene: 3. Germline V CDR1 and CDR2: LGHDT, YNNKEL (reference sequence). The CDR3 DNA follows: TGTGCCAGCAGCCCTCGGACTAGCGGGGGCAATGAGCAGTTCTTC. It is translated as CASSPRTSGGNEQFF.

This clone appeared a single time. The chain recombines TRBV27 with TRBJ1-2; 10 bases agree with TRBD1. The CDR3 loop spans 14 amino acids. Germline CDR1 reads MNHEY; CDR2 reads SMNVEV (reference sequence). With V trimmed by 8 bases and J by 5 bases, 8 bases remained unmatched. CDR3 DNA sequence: TGTGCCAGCGGCCGGGACAGGGGCTTTTATGGCTACACCTTC. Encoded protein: CASGRDRGFYGYTF.

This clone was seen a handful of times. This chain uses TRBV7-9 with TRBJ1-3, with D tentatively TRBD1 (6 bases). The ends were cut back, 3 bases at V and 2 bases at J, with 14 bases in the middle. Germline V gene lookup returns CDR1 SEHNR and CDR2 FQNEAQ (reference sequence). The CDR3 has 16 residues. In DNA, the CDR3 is TGTGCCAGCAGCTTGGGAGGACAGATCACTGGAAACACCATATATTTT. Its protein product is CASSLGGQITGNTIYF.

The CDR3 is CAITDPGGGYTF. The CDR3 DNA follows: TGTGCCATCACTGACCCCGGAGGAGGCTACACCTTC. This rearrangement joins TRBV10-3 to TRBJ1-2, with D uncertain. CDR1 and CDR2 from the germline V gene are ENHRY and SYGVKD. V was trimmed by 7 bases and J by 8 bases, leaving 14 bases between them. The CDR3 consists of 12 residues.

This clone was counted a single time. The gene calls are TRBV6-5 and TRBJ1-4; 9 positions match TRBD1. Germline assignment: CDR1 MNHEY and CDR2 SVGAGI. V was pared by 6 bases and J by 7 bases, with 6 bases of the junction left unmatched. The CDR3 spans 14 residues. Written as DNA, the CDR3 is TGTGCCAGCAGGCCGCCGGGACAGGGTGAAAAACTGTTTTTT. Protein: CASRPPGQGEKLFF.

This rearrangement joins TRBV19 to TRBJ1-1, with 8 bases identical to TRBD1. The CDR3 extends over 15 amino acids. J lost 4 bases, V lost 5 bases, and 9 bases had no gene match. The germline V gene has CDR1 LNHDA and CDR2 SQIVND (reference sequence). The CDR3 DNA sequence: TGTGCCAGTAGTCCGGAGACAGGGGACGGCACTGAAGCTTTCTTT. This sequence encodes CASSPETGDGTEAFF. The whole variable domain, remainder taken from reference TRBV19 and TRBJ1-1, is DGGITQSPKYLFRKEGQNVTLSCEQNLNHDAMYWYRQDPGQGLRLIYYSQIVNDFQKGDIAEGYSVSREKKESFPLTVTSAQKNPTAFYLCASSPETGDGTEAFFGQGTRLTVV.

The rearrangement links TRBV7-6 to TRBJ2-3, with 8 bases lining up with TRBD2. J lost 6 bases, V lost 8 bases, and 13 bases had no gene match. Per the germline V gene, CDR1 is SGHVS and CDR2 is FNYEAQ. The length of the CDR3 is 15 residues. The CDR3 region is CASSVGTGGPDTQYF. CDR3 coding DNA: TGTGCCAGCTCGGTGGGAACGGGAGGGCCGGATACGCAGTATTTT. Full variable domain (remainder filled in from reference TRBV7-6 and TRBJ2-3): GAGVSQSPRYKVTKRGQDVALRCDPISGHVSLYWYRQALGQGPEFLTYFNYEAQQDKSGLPNDRFSAERPEGSISTLTIQRTEQRDSAMYRCASSVGTGGPDTQYFGPGTRLTVL.

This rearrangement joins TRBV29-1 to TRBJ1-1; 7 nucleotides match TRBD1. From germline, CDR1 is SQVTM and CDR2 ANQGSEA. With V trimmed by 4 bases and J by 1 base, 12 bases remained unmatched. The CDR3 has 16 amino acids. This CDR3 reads CSVVTPVGQSNTEAFF. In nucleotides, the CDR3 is TGCAGCGTTGTTACCCCCGTGGGACAGTCGAACACTGAAGCTTTCTTT.

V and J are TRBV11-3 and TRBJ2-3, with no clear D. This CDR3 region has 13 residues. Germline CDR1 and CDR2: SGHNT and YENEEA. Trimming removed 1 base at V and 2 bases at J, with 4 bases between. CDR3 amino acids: CASSLVLTDTQYF. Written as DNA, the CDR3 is TGTGCCAGCAGCTTAGTCCTCACAGATACGCAGTATTTT.

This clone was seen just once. CDR3 sequence: CASSPQASGQGSIDTQYF. CDR3 bases: TGTGCCAGCTCACCTCAGGCCTCGGGACAGGGATCAATAGATACGCAGTATTTT. The J gene is TRBJ2-3, the V gene TRBV18; 9 positions agree with TRBD1. The length of the CDR3 is 18 residues. Per the germline V gene, CDR1 is KGHSH and CDR2 is LQKENI. J gave up 5 bases and V 3 bases, and 15 bases lay outside the gene matches.

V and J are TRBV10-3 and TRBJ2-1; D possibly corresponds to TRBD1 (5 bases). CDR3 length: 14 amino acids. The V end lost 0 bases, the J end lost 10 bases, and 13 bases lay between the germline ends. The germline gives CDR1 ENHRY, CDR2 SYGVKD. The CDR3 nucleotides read TGTGCCATCAGTGAGTCGGTGACAGTTTGGGAGCAGTTCTTC. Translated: CAISESVTVWEQFF.

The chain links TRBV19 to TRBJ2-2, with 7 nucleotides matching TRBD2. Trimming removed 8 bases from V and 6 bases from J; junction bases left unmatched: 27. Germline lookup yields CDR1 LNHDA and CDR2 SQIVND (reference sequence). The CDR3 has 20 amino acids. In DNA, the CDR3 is TGTGCCAGTCCCCCCGCCGAGGGAGGGTTAGGGCTAGCGGTCTCCGGGGAGCTGTTTTTT. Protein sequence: CASPPAEGGLGLAVSGELFF.

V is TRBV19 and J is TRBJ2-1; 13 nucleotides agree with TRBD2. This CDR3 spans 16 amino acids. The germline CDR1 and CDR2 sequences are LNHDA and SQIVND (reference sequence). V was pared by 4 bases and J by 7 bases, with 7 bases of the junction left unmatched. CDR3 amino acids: CASSRGTSGRGNEQFF. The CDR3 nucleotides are TGTGCCAGTAGTAGAGGAACTAGCGGGAGGGGTAATGAGCAGTTCTTC.